Presented here are 27 T cell receptor beta chains from one specimen sequenced in a study of T cell changes during pregnancy in multiple sclerosis (dated by TCRdb to between 2018 and 2021). Libraries were constructed by the immunoSEQ multiplex PCR assay. TCRdb took over this immuneACCESS table, retaining in-frame rearrangements with V and J assigned. Such tables are incomplete; in checked studies, under half of the missing clones stem from an unresolved V gene, and the remainder is unexplained. This sample gives about 40,000 clones in total; over 80% of them show up just once. Together, the top ten hold roughly 0.45% of the sample. Sequenced material: CD4+ T cells from peripheral blood mononuclear cells, taken in the third trimester of pregnancy. These receptors all stem from a female donor in good health, enrolled as a control in a pregnancy study.

This sequence joins TRBV28 and TRBJ2-5; D is ambiguous. Germline CDR1 is MDHEN and CDR2 is SYDVKM. The V and J ends lost 6 bases and 13 bases respectively, with 9 bases between them. CDR3 length: 9 residues. CDR3 region: CASSPDGYF. The CDR3 nucleotides read TGTGCCAGCAGCCCAGATGGGTACTTC.

The chain carries TRBV7-2 and TRBJ2-7, with 9 bases that match TRBD1. CDR3 length: 16 amino acids. V was clipped by 5 bases and J by 4 bases; unmatched bases: 12. CDR1 is SGHTA and CDR2 is FQGNSA in the germline V gene. The chain's CDR3 is CASSARTGEFLYEQYF. The CDR3 DNA reads as TGTGCCAGCAGCGCACGGACAGGGGAATTCCTGTACGAGCAGTACTTC.

The chain combines TRBV18 with TRBJ2-7; D gene ambiguous. CDR1 and CDR2 from the germline V gene are KGHSH and LQKENI. This CDR3 region has 14 residues. With 3 bases removed from V and 0 bases from J, the gap between germline ends came to 9 bases. The CDR3 region has the DNA TGTGCCAGCTCACCCCCTAACCCCTCCTACGAGCAGTACTTC. It translates to CASSPPNPSYEQYF. Looking up the rest from reference TRBV18 and TRBJ2-7 gives the full variable domain: NAGVMQNPRHLVRRRGQEARLRCSPMKGHSHVYWYRQLPEEGLKFMVYLQKENIIDESGMPKERFSAEFPKEGPSILRIQQVVRGDSAAYFCASSPPNPSYEQYFGPGTRLTVT.

The chain recombines TRBV28 with TRBJ2-1; D gene unclear. V lost 2 bases to trimming and J lost 8 bases, with 4 bases between them. This CDR3 has 11 residues. The V gene's germline CDR1 is MDHEN and CDR2 SYDVKM. The CDR3 sequence: CASSLIDEQFF. The CDR3 DNA follows: TGTGCCAGCAGTTTAATCGATGAGCAGTTCTTC.

V usage is TRBV28 and J usage is TRBJ1-3, with D maybe TRBD1 (5 bases). This CDR3 comprises 16 residues. The germline V and J ends were trimmed by 6 bases and 4 bases, with 19 bases remaining between them. Germline loops: CDR1 MDHEN, CDR2 SYDVKM. The CDR3 nucleotides are TGTGCCAGCAGCCCCGGGGGACCGATTAAAGGAAACACCATATATTTT. It yields the protein CASSPGGPIKGNTIYF.

Points on this clone: This CDR3 is also generated by other DNA sequences in the sample. J is TRBJ1-1 and V is TRBV30; TRBD1 aligns across 10 bases. The CDR3 runs 13 residues. The germline V gene has CDR1 GTSNPN and CDR2 SVGIG (reference sequence). The ends lost 3 bases at V and 5 bases at J; junction bases unmatched: 3. The CDR3 DNA follows: TGTGCCTGGAGGGACAGGGGGAGAACTGAAGCTTTCTTT. Its translation is CAWRDRGRTEAFF.

The chain carries TRBV5-1 and TRBJ2-3, with 9 bases identical to TRBD2. CDR1 is SGHRS and CDR2 is YFSETQ in the germline V gene. The CDR3 extends over 17 amino acids. The V segment lost 4 bases and the J segment 0 bases; nucleotides outside the gene matches: 9. The CDR3 loop reads CASSPIRAGGSTDTQYF. CDR3 bases: TGCGCCAGCAGCCCTATTCGGGCGGGAGGGAGCACAGATACGCAGTATTTT.

V usage is TRBV9 and J usage is TRBJ2-1; D not resolved. The CDR3 runs to 15 residues. Germline values: CDR1 SGDLS, CDR2 YYNGEE. V was clipped by 5 bases and J by 5 bases, with 17 bases between them. The CDR3 protein is CASRSEVATNNEQFF. DNA for the CDR3: TGTGCCAGCAGGTCTGAGGTTGCCACTAACAATGAGCAGTTCTTC.

This clone has a single count. The chain has TRBV7-2 and TRBJ1-2; 9 bases line up with TRBD1. The CDR3 runs to 14 residues. The V and J ends lost 3 bases and 2 bases, in that order; junction bases with no gene match: 1. Germline values: CDR1 SGHTA, CDR2 FQGNSA. CDR3 DNA: TGTGCCAGCAGCTTCGGACAGGGGAACTATGGCTACACCTTC. Amino acid sequence: CASSFGQGNYGYTF.

The chain has TRBV2 and TRBJ2-1, with D perhaps TRBD2 (5 bases). Deletions cut 6 bases from V and 6 bases from J, with 18 bases between. This CDR3 region has 15 residues. CDR1 is SNHLY and CDR2 is FYNNEI in the germline V gene. Here the CDR3 DNA reads TGTGCCAGCAGCGTAACAATGAGGGCCATCAATGAGCAGTTCTTC. Protein product: CASSVTMRAINEQFF.

This chain links TRBV30 with TRBJ2-5; D is uncertain. Germline CDR1 GTSNPN, CDR2 SVGIG (reference sequence). There are 14 residues in the CDR3. Trimming pared 3 bases from V and 0 bases from J, leaving 11 bases between. Here the CDR3 reads CAWSRGPYQETQYF. In DNA, the CDR3 is TGTGCCTGGAGCCGAGGCCCCTACCAAGAGACCCAGTACTTC.

The rearrangement uses TRBV5-1 and TRBJ1-4, with D possibly TRBD1 on 6 matching bases. Trimming removed 0 bases from V and 5 bases from J, with 14 bases in between. There are 16 residues in the CDR3. CDR1 and CDR2 from the germline V gene are SGHRS and YFSETQ. The CDR3 here is CASSLGRGGWNEKLFF. CDR3 nucleotide sequence: TGCGCCAGCAGCTTGGGCAGAGGGGGTTGGAATGAAAAACTGTTTTTT. Based on the CDR3 plus reference TRBV5-1 and TRBJ1-4, the full variable domain is KAGVTQTPRYLIKTRGQQVTLSCSPISGHRSVSWYQQTPGQGLQFLFEYFSETQRNKGNFPGRFSGRQFSNSRSEMNVSTLELGDSALYLCASSLGRGGWNEKLFFGSGTQLSVL.

J is TRBJ2-2 and V is TRBV12-1; the table names TRBD2, a call not compared with the DNA. TRBV12-1 is described as a pseudogene. This CDR3 has 17 residues. CDR3 sequence: CASSFLSGGAGLWELFF. The CDR3 nucleotides read TGTGCCAGCAGCTTTTTAAGCGGGGGGGCCGGATTGTGGGAGCTGTTTTTT.

The chain joins TRBV30 to TRBJ2-3; D might be TRBD2 (5 bases). In germline, CDR1 is GTSNPN, CDR2 SVGIG (reference sequence). CDR3 size: 14 residues. Between the trimmed V and J ends, which lost 3 bases and 2 bases, there was a span of 12 bases. CDR3 DNA sequence: TGTGCCTGGAGAAGGAGCGGCCTCACAGATACGCAGTATTTT. Residues: CAWRRSGLTDTQYF. Complete variable domain (other parts from reference TRBV30 and TRBJ2-3): SQTIHQWPATLVQPVGSPLSLECTVEGTSNPNLYWYRQAAGRGLQLLFYSVGIGQISSEVPQNLSASRPQDRQFILSSKKLLLSDSGFYLCAWRRSGLTDTQYFGPGTRLTVL.

This clone is a singleton in its sample. V and J are TRBV18 and TRBJ2-1, with TRBD2 matching over 14 bases. The CDR3 extends over 18 amino acids. Germline loops: CDR1 KGHSH, CDR2 LQKENI. J gave up 15 bases and V 0 bases, and 16 bases lay outside the gene matches. The CDR3 region is CASSPPGLAGAQRVPGFF. DNA for the CDR3: TGTGCCAGCTCACCACCGGGACTAGCGGGGGCCCAACGAGTACCCGGGTTCTTC.

The V gene is TRBV6-5, the J gene TRBJ2-7, with 12 bases identical to TRBD2. The CDR3 spans 15 residues. The junction had 5 bases not matched to a gene; V was cut back by 7 bases and J by 1 base. The germline V gene encodes CDR1 MNHEY and CDR2 SVGAGI. CDR3 residues: CASKIGLAGSYEQYF. Written as DNA, the CDR3 is TGTGCCAGCAAGATTGGACTAGCGGGGTCCTACGAGCAGTACTTC.

This chain uses TRBV5-6 with TRBJ2-5; TRBD1 aligns across 9 bases. The CDR3 totals 15 residues. The V gene end was trimmed by 5 bases and the J gene end by 5 bases; junction bases not matched to a gene: 10. Germline CDR1 and CDR2: SGHDT and YYEEEE. The CDR3 DNA reads as TGTGCCAGCAGTTTTACGGGACAGGGATACGAGACCCAGTACTTC. Protein sequence: CASSFTGQGYETQYF.

V usage is TRBV11-3 and J usage is TRBJ2-1; no clear D gene. This CDR3 contains 14 residues. The V gene lost 3 bases and the J gene lost 2 bases, with 8 bases spanning the gap. The germline CDR1 and CDR2 sequences are SGHNT and YENEEA. The CDR3 DNA reads as TGTGCCAGCAGCTTGTCTTTTACCTACAATGAGCAGTTCTTC. Translating it yields CASSLSFTYNEQFF.

The V call is TRBV14, the J call TRBJ2-3; no clear D. CDR3 size: 13 residues. Trimming took off 5 bases at V and 6 bases at J, with 12 bases between the two ends. Germline CDR1 reads SGHDN; CDR2 reads FVKESK. The CDR3 loop is CASSVGAGDTQYF. As DNA, the CDR3 is TGTGCCAGCAGCGTAGGAGCCGGGGATACGCAGTATTTT.

This clone was seen only once. The V gene is TRBV5-4, the J gene TRBJ2-7; 9 bases are a match to TRBD1. There are 14 residues in the CDR3. Germline V gene data show CDR1 as SGHNT and CDR2 as YYREEE (reference sequence). With 4 bases clipped from V and 3 bases from J, the junction kept 5 bases outside the gene matches. CDR3: CASSPGQGVYEQYF. The CDR3 DNA reads TGTGCCAGCAGCCCGGGACAGGGAGTCTACGAGCAGTACTTC.

V and J are TRBV29-1 and TRBJ1-1; 7 nucleotides match TRBD1. The germline CDR1 and CDR2 sequences are SQVTM and ANQGSEA. The CDR3 totals 12 residues. V lost 5 bases to trimming and J lost 2 bases; unmatched junction nucleotides: 2. The CDR3 reads CSVNRGNTEAFF. The CDR3 coding sequence is TGCAGCGTTAACAGGGGCAACACTGAAGCTTTCTTT.

This clone appeared a single time. This chain connects TRBV11-3 to TRBJ2-7; TRBD1 aligns across 8 bases. With V trimmed by 3 bases and J by 7 bases, 11 bases remained unmatched. This CDR3 comprises 15 residues. Germline V CDR1 and CDR2: SGHNT, YENEEA. DNA for the CDR3: TGTGCCAGCAGCTTCTCCGGGACAGGCGGTTCAGAGCAGTACTTC. As protein: CASSFSGTGGSEQYF.

This clone was recorded only once. V and J are TRBV28 and TRBJ2-7, with 8 bases fitting TRBD1. In germline, CDR1 is MDHEN, CDR2 SYDVKM. The CDR3 has 14 residues. V trimming: 3 bases; J trimming: 5 bases; junction bases outside the gene matches: 6. The CDR3: CASSFRGRDHEQYF. For the CDR3, the DNA is TGTGCCAGCAGTTTCAGGGGGCGCGACCACGAGCAGTACTTC.

The chain combines TRBV29-1 with TRBJ1-3; TRBD1 might be the D (5 bases). The germline V gene has CDR1 SQVTM and CDR2 ANQGSEA. The CDR3 contains 13 residues. The ends were cut back, 1 base at V and 4 bases at J, with 8 bases in the middle. The CDR3 sequence is CSVEGRQGNTIYF. The CDR3 coding sequence is TGCAGCGTTGAAGGTCGACAGGGAAACACCATATATTTT.

About this clone itself: Mismatch with germline at one junction end may stem from a read error. The chain joins TRBV7-7 to TRBJ2-5; TRBD2 matches 9 bases. CDR3 length: 15 residues. Germline V CDR1 and CDR2: SSHAT, FNYEAQ (reference sequence). The CDR3 spells CASSFSSGILETQYF. The CDR3 DNA is TGTGCTAGCAGCTTCTCTAGCGGGATTTTAGAGACCCAGTACTTC.

The rearrangement links TRBV11-2 to TRBJ2-2, with 9 positions matching TRBD2. V shed 1 base, J shed 7 bases, and the junction held 10 bases outside the gene matches. Germline V CDR1 and CDR2: SGHAT, FQNNGV. The CDR3 is made up of 17 amino acids. This chain's CDR3 is CASSLVFRAGGIGELFF. CDR3 coding DNA: TGTGCCAGCAGCTTAGTTTTCCGTGCGGGAGGGATCGGGGAGCTGTTTTTT.

The J gene is TRBJ2-5, the V gene TRBV4-2; D perhaps matches TRBD1 (5 bases). Germline-derived CDR1 and CDR2 are LGHNA and YNFKEQ. CDR3 size: 14 residues. Trimming stripped 0 bases from V and 5 bases from J, with 10 bases between. CDR3 protein: CASSQDRGLETQYF. The CDR3 coding sequence is TGTGCCAGCAGCCAAGATAGGGGCCTGGAGACCCAGTACTTC.